Given below is one T cell receptor (beta chain) in context. The TCRbeta library incorporated unique molecular identifiers. MiXCR, run by TCRdb on the PCR reads, gives a single entry per CDR3 protein. This sample has hundreds of thousands of distinct CDR3 sequences, with about 15% found just once. These data are taken from a study of T-cell reconstitution after alpha-beta-depleted transplantation in children. Germline CDR1 reads KGHDR; CDR2 reads SFDVKD. V was shortened by 1 base and J by 4 bases, with 9 bases between the two germline ends. The CDR3 runs to 14 residues. This clonotype was obtained from a human donor who donated a stem cell graft to a child with acute myeloid leukemia. The specimen was PBMCs from the stem cell graft donor, collected from the stem cell graft. The V and J genes are TRBV24-1 and TRBJ2-5; D remains ambiguous. CDR3: CATSDFEGAETQYF. The CDR3 DNA is TGTGCCACCAGTGATTTTGAAGGCGCAGAGACCCAGTACTTC.